This T cell receptor beta chain was identified during a study of PD-1 blockade in classical Hodgkin lymphoma. Relapse was seen in all patients after autologous stem cell transplantation, and brentuximab vedotin exposure was variable. Trimming took 5 bases from V and 2 from J, leaving 13 bases between them. The CDR3 is 14 amino acids. Germline CDR1 SQVTM, CDR2 ANQGSEA. Libraries were prepared by immunoSEQ multiplex PCR; TCRdb keeps only in-frame clonotypes and omits some of them. The table has roughly 42,000 clones, 71% seen once. This clone was detected only a few times. The sequence was obtained from a human donor with classical Hodgkin lymphoma. Sequencing used peripheral blood mononuclear cells (PBMCs), obtained at baseline. V gene TRBV29-1 combines with J gene TRBJ1-3, with D maybe TRBD1 (5 bases). CDR3 residues: CSVFAGLAGNTIYF. The CDR3 nucleotides are TGCAGCGTTTTCGCAGGGTTGGCTGGAAACACCATATATTTT.